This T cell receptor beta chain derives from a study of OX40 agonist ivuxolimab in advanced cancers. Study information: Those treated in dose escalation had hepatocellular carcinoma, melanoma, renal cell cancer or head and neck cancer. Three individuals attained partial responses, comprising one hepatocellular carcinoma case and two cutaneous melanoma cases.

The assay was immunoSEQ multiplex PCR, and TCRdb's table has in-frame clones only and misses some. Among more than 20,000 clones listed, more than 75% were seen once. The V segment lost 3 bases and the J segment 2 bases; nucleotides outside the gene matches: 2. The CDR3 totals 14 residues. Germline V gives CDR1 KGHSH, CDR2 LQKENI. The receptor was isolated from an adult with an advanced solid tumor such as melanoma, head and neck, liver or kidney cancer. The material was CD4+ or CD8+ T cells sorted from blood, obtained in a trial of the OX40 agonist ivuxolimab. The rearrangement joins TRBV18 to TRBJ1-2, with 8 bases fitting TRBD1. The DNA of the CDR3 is TGTGCCAGCTCACCGAGACAGGGGAACTATGGCTACACCTTC. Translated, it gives CASSPRQGNYGYTF.